Listed here are 25 T cell receptor beta chains from one sample, sequenced in a study of post-analysis software for immune sequencing data. Study-wide points: Five or six TRBV segments, TRBV5-6, TRBV5-1 and TRBV20-1 among them, were found more frequent in patients than controls.

These receptors have no identified antigens. TCR beta cDNA libraries included unique molecular identifiers. MiXCR, run by TCRdb on the PCR reads, gives a single entry per CDR3 protein. Of about 800,000 distinct CDR3 sequences listed, roughly 29% are singletons. The material sequenced was blood. All receptors come from a girl aged 10-17 years with multiple sclerosis.

The V call is TRBV7-2, the J call TRBJ1-4; 9 bases line up with TRBD1. Germline CDR1 and CDR2: SGHTA and FQGNSA. The CDR3 runs 14 residues. The V gene end was trimmed by 6 bases and the J gene end by 11 bases; junction bases not matched to a gene: 10. The CDR3 coding sequence is TGTGCCAGCAGTAAAACACGGGACAGGGACAAACTGTTTTTT. Protein product: CASSKTRDRDKLFF.

This clonotype was detected a few times. The rearrangement links TRBV5-1 to TRBJ2-7; D remains unclear. The CDR3 length is 12 residues. V shed 6 bases and J shed 0 bases, with 7 bases lying between them. Looked up from germline, CDR1 is SGHRS and CDR2 is YFSETQ. CDR3 region: CASISPSYEQYF. CDR3 DNA: TGCGCCAGCATAAGTCCCTCCTACGAGCAGTACTTC. Supplemented by reference TRBV5-1 and TRBJ2-7, the full variable domain reads KAGVTQTPRYLIKTRGQQVTLSCSPISGHRSVSWYQQTPGQGLQFLFEYFSETQRNKGNFPGRFSGRQFSNSRSEMNVSTLELGDSALYLCASISPSYEQYFGPGTRLTVT.

The chain is built from TRBV4-3 and TRBJ1-6, with D maybe TRBD1 (5 bases). The CDR3 runs to 15 residues. V was pared by 2 bases and J by 6 bases, with 11 bases between. Germline V gene lookup returns CDR1 LGHNA and CDR2 YSLEER. In DNA, the CDR3 is TGCGCCAGCAGCCAAAGCCAGGGTGGTAATTCACCCCTCCACTTT. Its protein is CASSQSQGGNSPLHF.

Regarding this clonotype: At one end, the junction sequence differs from germline, possibly due to a read error. The gene calls are TRBV29-1 and TRBJ1-4; tentative D call: TRBD1 (5 bases). The CDR3 has 12 amino acids. Germline loops: CDR1 SQVTM, CDR2 ANQGSEA. In nucleotides, the CDR3 is TGCGGCGTTCTTGGTGGGGGTGAAAAACTGTTTTTT. The encoded protein is CGVLGGGEKLFF.

This clonotype was counted a few times. The rearrangement links TRBV5-6 to TRBJ1-6; 8 positions match TRBD1. Looked up from germline, CDR1 is SGHDT and CDR2 is YYEEEE. The CDR3 covers 15 residues. Trimming at V came to 4 bases and at J to 4 bases, leaving 4 bases not matched to a gene. CDR3 in amino acids: CASSPDRGYNSPLHF. The CDR3 bases are TGTGCCAGCAGCCCAGACAGGGGTTATAATTCACCCCTCCACTTT.

This clonotype occurred a few times. This rearrangement joins TRBV2 to TRBJ1-5; TRBD1 is a possible D gene (5 bases). V lost 6 bases, J lost 0 bases, and 12 bases lay in between. Germline CDR1 SNHLY, CDR2 FYNNEI. CDR3 length: 15 amino acids. The CDR3 coding sequence is TGTGCCAGCAGCCTAGACAGTAATAGCAATCAGCCCCAGCATTTT. This translates into CASSLDSNSNQPQHF.

The V call is TRBV4-3, the J call TRBJ2-7, with 9 bases lining up with TRBD1. CDR1 LGHNA and CDR2 YSLEER come from the germline V gene. This CDR3 contains 17 residues. V gave up 1 base and J gave up 2 bases; unmatched junction bases: 9. The CDR3 is CASSQARAGTGPYEQYF. CDR3 sequence (DNA): TGCGCCAGCAGCCAAGCCCGGGCAGGGACAGGGCCCTACGAGCAGTACTTC.

This clonotype has just a few counts. This chain links TRBV7-2 with TRBJ2-5, with 11 bases fitting TRBD1. Germline V gene data show CDR1 as SGHTA and CDR2 as FQGNSA. This CDR3 is 14 amino acids long. The V gene end was trimmed by 6 bases and the J gene end by 4 bases; junction bases not matched to a gene: 4. The CDR3 bases are TGTGCCAGCAGACGTGGACAGGGGGCAGAGACCCAGTACTTC. Residues: CASRRGQGAETQYF. Supplemented by reference TRBV7-2 and TRBJ2-5, the full variable domain reads GAGVSQSPSNKVTEKGKDVELRCDPISGHTALYWYRQSLGQGLEFLIYFQGNSAPDKSGLPSDRFSAERTGGSVSTLTIQRTQQEDSAVYLCASRRGQGAETQYFGPGTRLLVL.

V gene TRBV7-9 combines with J gene TRBJ1-5; weak D call: TRBD1 (5 bases). This CDR3 contains 13 residues. V lost 1 base and J lost 7, with 8 bases in between. Germline V lookup: CDR1 SEHNR, CDR2 FQNEAQ (reference sequence). The CDR3 spells CASSLGGMQPQHF. DNA for the CDR3: TGTGCCAGCAGCTTAGGGGGGATGCAGCCCCAGCATTTT.

The chain uses TRBV20-1 and TRBJ1-5; D is perhaps TRBD1 (5 bases). CDR3 size: 17 residues. Per germline, CDR1 DFQATT and CDR2 SNEGSKA (reference sequence). V was cut by 2 bases and J by 0 bases, with 17 bases left in between. This CDR3 reads CSARRTDSVYSNQPQHF. Written as DNA, the CDR3 is TGCAGTGCTAGACGAACCGACAGCGTTTATAGCAATCAGCCCCAGCATTTT.

The chain joins TRBV28 to TRBJ2-5; the D call may be TRBD1 or TRBD2 (5 bases each). Near its end, the DNA agrees better with TRBJ2-7, so the J call may be wrong. Germline V gives CDR1 MDHEN, CDR2 SYDVKM. This CDR3 is 16 amino acids long. CDR3 in DNA: TGTGCCAGCACTCACCAACGTGGGGGACGTTCCTACGAGCAGTACTTC. The encoded protein is CASTHQRGGRSYEQYF.

This clonotype has only a few counts. V and J are TRBV29-1 and TRBJ1-2; 7 bases align to TRBD1. Germline-derived CDR1 and CDR2 are SQVTM and ANQGSEA. V shed 2 bases, J shed 2 bases, and the junction held 8 bases outside the gene matches. The CDR3 totals 15 residues. DNA of the CDR3: TGCAGCGTTGAATTGCAGGAGGACAGGAACTATGGCTACACCTTC. It yields the protein CSVELQEDRNYGYTF.

A note on this clonotype: A much larger clone sits a single nucleotide away, making a read error possible. The chain carries TRBV4-1 and TRBJ2-1; TRBD1 is a possible D gene (5 bases). The CDR3 loop spans 13 amino acids. V was trimmed by 7 bases and J by 3 bases, leaving 10 bases between them. Germline-derived CDR1 and CDR2 are MGHRA and YSYEKL. The CDR3 DNA sequence: TGCGCCAGCAACCACGACAGCTACAATGAGCAGTTCTTC. It encodes CASNHDSYNEQFF.

A few counts support this clonotype. The chain combines TRBV20-1 with TRBJ2-5; 11 bases map to TRBD2. This CDR3 comprises 15 residues. The germline V gene encodes CDR1 DFQATT and CDR2 SNEGSKA (reference sequence). V was pared by 6 bases and J by 5 bases, with 11 bases of the junction left unmatched. CDR3 residues: CSATRLAGGRETQYF. The DNA for the CDR3 is TGCAGTGCAACCCGGCTAGCGGGGGGCCGGGAGACCCAGTACTTC.

V and J are TRBV4-1 and TRBJ2-7; the D gene could be TRBD1 or TRBD2 (5 bases each). Germline V lookup: CDR1 MGHRA, CDR2 YSYEKL. CDR3 length: 15 residues. V was shortened by 8 bases and J by 1 base, with 18 bases between the two germline ends. CDR3 DNA: TGCGCCAGCTCTCTCACCGGGACGGCGTCCTACGAGCAGTACTTC. It encodes CASSLTGTASYEQYF.

Turning to this clonotype: One junction end disagrees with the germline gene, perhaps due to a read error. The chain recombines TRBV28 with TRBJ2-3; D gene ambiguous. Looked up from germline, CDR1 is MDHEN and CDR2 is SYDVKM. CDR3 length: 13 amino acids. The chain's CDR3 is CASSLFPRDTQYF. The CDR3 DNA follows: TGTGCCAGTAGTTTATTCCCCAGGGATACGCAGTATTTT.

This clonotype was found once. The chain joins TRBV10-3 to TRBJ1-5; possible D gene TRBD1, 5 bases. The length of the CDR3 is 16 residues. The V end was cut by 0 bases, the J end by 4 bases, with 13 bases between. CDR1 is ENHRY, CDR2 SYGVKD, per germline. CDR3 sequence: CAISESAGRLNQPQHF. The CDR3 nucleotides are TGTGCCATCAGTGAGTCCGCGGGACGGTTAAATCAGCCCCAGCATTTT.

This clonotype was detected a few times. The chain joins TRBV29-1 to TRBJ2-4; no reliable D call. Trimming left V 0 bases short and J 1 base short, with 16 bases between. The V gene's germline CDR1 is SQVTM and CDR2 ANQGSEA. CDR3 size: 17 residues. In DNA, the CDR3 is TGCAGCGTTGAAGATTTACTCGACCCCCGGGCCAAAAACATTCAGTACTTC. Translating it yields CSVEDLLDPRAKNIQYF.

This clonotype has just a few counts. CDR3 in DNA: TGTGCCAGCAGTTTAGTTGGGTGGTATGGCTACACCTTC. This encodes CASSLVGWYGYTF. The J gene is TRBJ1-2, the V gene TRBV28; D remains ambiguous. The germline V gene encodes CDR1 MDHEN and CDR2 SYDVKM. Deletions cut 2 bases from V and 5 bases from J, with 9 bases between. This CDR3 has 13 amino acids.

This clonotype occurred a few times. V usage is TRBV4-2 and J usage is TRBJ2-4; D might be TRBD1 or TRBD2, each matching 5 bases. Germline values: CDR1 LGHNA, CDR2 YNFKEQ. V lost 0 bases, J lost 1 base, and 7 bases lay in between. This CDR3 is built from 15 residues. This CDR3 reads CASSQEGEAKNIQYF. The CDR3, as DNA: TGTGCCAGCAGCCAAGAGGGGGAGGCCAAAAACATTCAGTACTTC.

This clonotype was counted only a few times. The DNA of the CDR3 is TGTGCCAGCAGGCCGGCTCACAATTCACCCCTCCACTTT. The encoded protein is CASRPAHNSPLHF. The J gene is TRBJ1-6, the V gene TRBV28; D is undetermined. The CDR3 length is 13 residues. Trimming removed 6 bases at V and 7 bases at J, with 10 bases between. Looked up from germline, CDR1 is MDHEN and CDR2 is SYDVKM. Drawing the rest from reference TRBV28 and TRBJ1-6, the complete variable domain is DVKVTQSSRYLVKRTGEKVFLECVQDMDHENMFWYRQDPGLGLRLIYFSYDVKMKEKGDIPEGYSVSREKKERFSLILESASTNQTSMYLCASRPAHNSPLHFGNGTRLTVT.

This clonotype was seen ten or more times. The J gene is TRBJ2-3, the V gene TRBV5-1; 9 bases agree with TRBD1. Looked up from germline, CDR1 is SGHRS and CDR2 is YFSETQ. This CDR3 comprises 15 residues. With V trimmed by 1 base and J by 2 bases, 2 bases remained unmatched. The CDR3 DNA sequence: TGCGCCAGCAGCTTGTTACAGGGGGCCACAGATACGCAGTATTTT. It specifies CASSLLQGATDTQYF. The full variable domain, rest sourced from reference TRBV5-1 and TRBJ2-3, is KAGVTQTPRYLIKTRGQQVTLSCSPISGHRSVSWYQQTPGQGLQFLFEYFSETQRNKGNFPGRFSGRQFSNSRSEMNVSTLELGDSALYLCASSLLQGATDTQYFGPGTRLTVL.

A few counts support this clonotype. CDR3 residues: CSAADRGLYEQYF. As DNA, the CDR3 is TGCAGTGCCGCGGACAGGGGATTGTACGAGCAGTACTTC. The V gene is TRBV20-1, the J gene TRBJ2-7; 9 nucleotides line up with TRBD1. CDR1 is DFQATT, CDR2 SNEGSKA, per germline (reference sequence). CDR3 length: 13 amino acids. V trimming: 6 bases; J trimming: 4 bases; junction bases outside the gene matches: 7.

There are a few counts of this clonotype. The chain carries TRBV29-1 and TRBJ2-1; a weak D match, TRBD2 (6 bases). The CDR3 has 14 amino acids. Germline V lookup: CDR1 SQVTM, CDR2 ANQGSEA. V was pared by 6 bases and J by 15 bases, with 27 bases between. The CDR3 reads CSVGRRLALPVPFF. CDR3 in DNA: TGCAGCGTCGGAAGGCGGCTAGCGCTACCCGTTCCGTTCTTC.

There are a few counts of this clonotype. V is TRBV5-5 and J is TRBJ2-1, with D possibly matching TRBD2 (6 bases). Per germline, CDR1 SGHKS and CDR2 YYEKEE (reference sequence). The CDR3 runs 16 residues. The V end lost 4 bases, the J end lost 6 bases, and 20 bases lay between the germline ends. The CDR3 is CASSDRPRELGNEQFF. The DNA of the CDR3 is TGTGCCAGCAGCGACCGACCACGGGAGTTGGGCAATGAGCAGTTCTTC.